This TCR beta chain appears in the sequencing data of a study of Graves' ophthalmopathy and Graves' hyperthyroidism. Study-wide points: With a specificity of under 85% and a sensitivity of around 71%, the model predicted ophthalmopathy progression. The majority of expanded thyroid clonotypes above 0.001 frequency also occurred in blood. Separation of ophthalmopathy from stable hyperthyroidism was achieved by a 13-signature model, at 85% to 90% sensitivity and approximately 81% specificity.

The CDR3 totals 16 residues. Germline V lookup: CDR1 SGHTA, CDR2 FQGNSA. V was pared by 2 bases and J by 3 bases, with 7 bases of the junction left unmatched. The study amplified TCR beta CDR3 regions using RNA transcripts. First-round RT-PCR used HTBI primers; second-round multiplex PCR followed. TCRdb reanalysed the multiplex PCR reads using MiXCR and keeps one entry per CDR3 protein. There are 650,000 to 900,000 distinct CDR3 sequences in the sample; roughly two fifths occur only once, and 44% lies in the top ten. Ophthalmopathy cases showed moderate-to-severe activity, scoring CAS ≥3 and NOSPECS ≥4, with duration under 3 months. For this clonotype: What it recognizes is unknown.

The rearrangement links TRBV7-2 to TRBJ2-7; 10 nucleotides line up with TRBD2. The origin of this receptor is an adult man with Graves' ophthalmopathy. The sequencing sample was made of peripheral blood. The CDR3 DNA reads as TGTGCCAGCAGCTTAAGGCGGCTAGCGGGAGTCTACGAGCAGTACTTC. Translated: CASSLRRLAGVYEQYF.